These T cell receptor beta chains were read from a single sample in a study of blood T cells in healthy people across ages. Each CDR3 protein is one row after TCRdb ran MiXCR on the 5' RACE reads. Of more than 700,000 distinct CDR3 sequences listed, 46% were seen once; the top ten hold around 18%. What was sequenced was blood. Source of these receptors: an elderly man in good health. Both conserved end residues are part of each CDR3. The D gene is left open where the match is weak. Not every row has a clone size; where given, it reads once, few, many or a size class.

J: TRBJ2-4
size: -
V: TRBV20-1
D: TRBD2
CDR3: CSASRLAGGSKNIQYF
DNA: TGCAGTGCTAGCAGACTAGCGGGGGGGTCCAAAAACATTCAGTACTTC

J: TRBJ1-6
size: few
V: TRBV7-9
D: -
CDR3: CASSLPAGSPLHF
DNA: TGTGCCAGCAGCCTCCCGGCGGGTTCACCCCTCCACTTT

J: TRBJ2-5
size: -
V: TRBV28
D: -
CDR3: CASSLIGRKQYF
DNA: TGTGCCAGCAGTTTAATCGGCAGGAAGCAGTACTTC

J: TRBJ2-1
size: few
V: TRBV20-1
D: -
CDR3: CSALNYNEQFF
DNA: TGCAGTGCTCTTAACTACAATGAGCAGTTCTTC

J: TRBJ2-5
size: -
V: TRBV20-1
D: -
CDR3: CSARDLRRAGETQYF
DNA: TGCAGTGCTAGAGATTTGAGGAGGGCCGGGGAGACCCAGTACTTC

J: TRBJ2-3
size: -
V: TRBV13
D: -
CDR3: CASSLGLRGDTQYF
DNA: TGTGCCAGCAGCTTAGGCCTTCGGGGAGATACGCAGTATTTT

J: TRBJ2-1
size: few
V: TRBV12-3/TRBV12-4
D: -
CDR3: CASSFFRRDDEQFF
DNA: TGTGCCAGCAGTTTCTTCCGACGTGACGATGAGCAGTTCTTC

J: TRBJ2-4
size: -
V: TRBV11-1
D: -
CDR3: CASSDGHIVAKNIQYF
DNA: TGTGCCAGCAGCGATGGACATATTGTAGCCAAAAACATTCAGTACTTC

J: TRBJ2-5
size: -
V: TRBV24-1
D: -
CDR3: CATSGLQGPQETQYF
DNA: TGTGCCACCAGTGGCCTACAGGGCCCCCAAGAGACCCAGTACTTC

J: TRBJ1-4
size: -
V: TRBV7-2
D: TRBD1
CDR3: CASSEDRVGKLFF
DNA: TGTGCCAGCAGCGAGGACAGGGTGGGAAAACTGTTTTTT

J: TRBJ2-7
size: few
V: TRBV7-2
D: TRBD2
CDR3: CASSLGSGKYEQYF
DNA: TGTGCCAGCAGCTTAGGGAGCGGGAAGTACGAGCAGTACTTC

J: TRBJ1-6
size: many
V: TRBV5-6
D: -
CDR3: CASSLGAQGNSPLHF
DNA: TGTGCCAGCAGCTTGGGAGCCCAGGGAAATTCACCCCTCCACTTT

J: TRBJ1-6
size: -
V: TRBV15
D: -
CDR3: CATSRDSPGSYNSPLHF
DNA: TGTGCCACCAGCAGAGATTCGCCGGGCTCCTATAATTCACCCCTCCACTTT

J: TRBJ2-5
size: -
V: TRBV6-2/TRBV6-3
D: -
CDR3: CASSYVATETQYF
DNA: TGTGCCAGCAGTTACGTTGCGACAGAGACCCAGTACTTC

J: TRBJ1-1
size: few
V: TRBV12-3/TRBV12-4
D: -
CDR3: CASTLSRGTEAFF
DNA: TGTGCCAGCACTTTGTCTAGGGGCACTGAAGCTTTCTTT

J: TRBJ2-2
size: few
V: TRBV4-1
D: TRBD1
CDR3: CASSPGGTNTGELFF
DNA: TGCGCCAGCAGCCCAGGGGGTACGAACACCGGGGAGCTGTTTTTT

J: TRBJ1-6
size: -
V: TRBV7-3
D: -
CDR3: CASSLKPHASSYNSPLHF
DNA: TGTGCCAGCAGCTTAAAACCCCATGCGAGCTCCTATAATTCACCCCTCCACTTT

J: TRBJ2-5
size: -
V: TRBV20-1
D: -
CDR3: CSGGTTIQETQYF
DNA: TGCAGTGGCGGGACCACTATCCAAGAGACCCAGTACTTC

J: TRBJ1-6
size: few
V: TRBV20-1
D: TRBD1
CDR3: CSAIRGQGNNSPLHF
DNA: TGCAGTGCCATAAGGGGACAGGGAAATAATTCACCCCTCCACTTT

J: TRBJ1-2
size: -
V: TRBV30
D: -
CDR3: CAWRGTKSYGYTF
DNA: TGTGCCTGGAGGGGCACAAAGAGCTATGGCTACACCTTC

J: TRBJ2-3
size: few
V: TRBV7-4
D: TRBD1
CDR3: CASSPGTGWDTQYF
DNA: TGTGCCAGCAGCCCCGGGACAGGATGGGATACGCAGTATTTT

J: TRBJ2-7
size: -
V: TRBV6-1
D: -
CDR3: CASRPGESSYEQYF
DNA: TGTGCCAGCAGACCGGGAGAGAGCTCCTACGAGCAGTACTTC

J: TRBJ2-2
size: -
V: TRBV4-2
D: -
CDR3: CASSLDPSSGELFF
DNA: TGTGCCAGCAGCCTCGACCCTAGCTCCGGGGAGCTGTTTTTT

J: TRBJ2-1
size: -
V: TRBV24-1
D: -
CDR3: CATSRGGPTLSEQFF
DNA: TGTGCCACCTCCCGAGGAGGCCCTACACTATCTGAGCAGTTCTTC

J: TRBJ1-1
size: few
V: TRBV4-3
D: -
CDR3: CASSQGWTAYTEAFF
DNA: TGCGCCAGCAGCCAAGGATGGACAGCCTACACTGAAGCTTTCTTT

J: TRBJ2-5
size: once
V: TRBV12-3/TRBV12-4
D: -
CDR3: CASSYAGPGNEQYF
DNA: TGTGCCAGCAGTTACGCAGGCCCTGGCAATGAGCAGTACTTC

J: TRBJ2-6
size: -
V: TRBV2
D: -
CDR3: CASSEARANVLTF
DNA: TGTGCCAGCAGTGAAGCAAGGGCCAACGTCCTGACTTTC

J: TRBJ1-4
size: -
V: TRBV12-3/TRBV12-4
D: -
CDR3: CANSSAGSSRANEKLFF
DNA: TGTGCCAACAGCTCCGCCGGGTCCTCTCGGGCTAATGAAAAACTGTTTTTT

J: TRBJ2-2
size: -
V: TRBV7-2
D: -
CDR3: CASSPGTSRGSGTGELFF
DNA: TGTGCCAGCAGCCCTGGGACCTCTAGGGGGTCGGGCACCGGGGAGCTGTTTTTT

J: TRBJ2-1
size: -
V: TRBV7-3
D: -
CDR3: CASSLSSTPPYNEQFF
DNA: TGTGCCAGCAGCTTATCCTCAACCCCTCCCTACAATGAGCAGTTCTTC

J: TRBJ2-5
size: -
V: TRBV7-2
D: -
CDR3: CASSPTSETQYF
DNA: TGTGCCAGCAGCCCGACTAGTGAGACCCAGTACTTC

J: TRBJ1-6
size: -
V: TRBV4-1
D: -
CDR3: CASSQGVVLPASPLHF
DNA: TGCGCCAGCAGCCAAGGGGTTGTACTTCCAGCTTCACCCCTCCACTTT

J: TRBJ1-1
size: few
V: TRBV7-3
D: TRBD1
CDR3: CASSFTGTEEAFF
DNA: TGTGCCAGCAGCTTTACCGGGACAGAGGAAGCTTTCTTT

J: TRBJ2-1
size: -
V: TRBV5-1
D: -
CDR3: CASSLDPTTIQQFF
DNA: TGCGCCAGCAGCTTGGATCCGACCACAATTCAGCAGTTCTTC

J: TRBJ2-7
size: -
V: TRBV2
D: -
CDR3: CASSRDSYKQYF
DNA: TGTGCCAGCAGTAGGGACTCCTACAAGCAGTACTTC

J: TRBJ2-2
size: -
V: TRBV12-3/TRBV12-4
D: -
CDR3: CASSLGGGFTGELFF
DNA: TGTGCCAGCAGTTTAGGGGGAGGTTTCACCGGGGAGCTGTTTTTT

J: TRBJ1-1
size: -
V: TRBV11-3
D: -
CDR3: CASSLYGDTEAFF
DNA: TGTGCCAGCAGCTTATACGGGGACACTGAAGCTTTCTTT

J: TRBJ2-7
size: once
V: TRBV20-1
D: -
CDR3: CSAKTGDFIPEEQYF
DNA: TGCAGTGCAAAGACAGGCGACTTTATCCCCGAGGAGCAGTACTTC

J: TRBJ1-5
size: many
V: TRBV27
D: -
CDR3: CASSLNPIGSGQPQHF
DNA: TGTGCCAGCAGTTTAAACCCGATAGGGTCCGGTCAGCCCCAGCATTTT

J: TRBJ2-7
size: -
V: TRBV7-9
D: -
CDR3: CASSQGSTYEQYF
DNA: TGTGCCAGCAGCCAAGGGTCGACCTACGAGCAGTACTTC

J: TRBJ2-3
size: -
V: TRBV6-4
D: -
CDR3: CASSDKGSTDTQYF
DNA: TGTGCCAGCAGTGACAAAGGTAGCACAGATACGCAGTATTTT

J: TRBJ2-7
size: -
V: TRBV4-2
D: TRBD2
CDR3: CASSQQQGQTGLAASYEQYF
DNA: TGTGCCAGCAGCCAGCAACAGGGACAGACGGGACTAGCGGCCTCCTACGAGCAGTACTTC

J: TRBJ2-3
size: many
V: TRBV25-1
D: -
CDR3: CASSDWTIRTDTQYF
DNA: TGTGCCAGCAGTGATTGGACAATCAGAACAGATACGCAGTATTTT

J: TRBJ2-7
size: -
V: TRBV2
D: -
CDR3: CASSEAGTPFEQYF
DNA: TGTGCCAGCAGTGAAGCCGGGACACCGTTCGAGCAGTACTTC

J: TRBJ2-5
size: -
V: TRBV6-2/TRBV6-3
D: TRBD1
CDR3: CASTKAGQGAETQYF
DNA: TGTGCCAGTACTAAAGCGGGACAGGGGGCAGAGACCCAGTACTTC

J: TRBJ2-2
size: few
V: TRBV20-1
D: -
CDR3: CSARSVGGTGELFF
DNA: TGCAGTGCTAGATCGGTCGGGGGCACCGGGGAGCTGTTTTTT

J: TRBJ1-1
size: -
V: TRBV25-1
D: -
CDR3: CASSEYVGLNTEAFF
DNA: TGTGCCAGCAGTGAATACGTAGGGCTGAACACTGAAGCTTTCTTT

J: TRBJ2-3
size: many
V: TRBV5-1
D: TRBD2
CDR3: CASSSSGTSTDTQYF
DNA: TGTGCCAGCAGTTCTAGCGGGACTAGCACAGATACGCAGTATTTT

J: TRBJ2-3
size: -
V: TRBV10-3
D: -
CDR3: CAISDERVTDTQYF
DNA: TGTGCCATCAGTGACGAACGGGTCACAGATACGCAGTATTTT

J: TRBJ2-7
size: -
V: TRBV9
D: TRBD2
CDR3: CASSSQGLAGVSEQYF
DNA: TGTGCCAGCAGCTCTCAAGGACTAGCGGGAGTAAGTGAGCAGTACTTC

J: TRBJ2-1
size: -
V: TRBV4-3
D: TRBD2
CDR3: CASSPVAGVGVRQFF
DNA: TGCGCCAGCAGCCCAGTAGCGGGAGTGGGGGTAAGGCAGTTCTTC

J: TRBJ2-7
size: -
V: TRBV7-8
D: TRBD1
CDR3: CASSLGPRDRVYEQYF
DNA: TGTGCCAGCAGCTTAGGCCCGCGGGACAGGGTGTACGAGCAGTACTTC

J: TRBJ2-1
size: -
V: TRBV5-1
D: -
CDR3: CASRTGTADEQFF
DNA: TGCGCCAGCAGGACGGGGACTGCCGATGAGCAGTTCTTC

J: TRBJ1-5
size: -
V: TRBV20-1
D: TRBD1
CDR3: CSARDLGGRQPQHF
DNA: TGCAGTGCTAGAGATTTAGGGGGCCGTCAGCCCCAGCATTTT

J: TRBJ2-3
size: many
V: TRBV29-1
D: TRBD2
CDR3: CSVKGTSGTSTDTQYF
DNA: TGCAGCGTTAAAGGGACTAGCGGGACTAGCACAGATACGCAGTATTTT

J: TRBJ1-5
size: -
V: TRBV20-1
D: TRBD1
CDR3: CSGQTGGADQPQHF
DNA: TGCAGTGGCCAGACAGGGGGCGCGGATCAGCCCCAGCATTTT

J: TRBJ1-1
size: -
V: TRBV18
D: -
CDR3: CASSPSPGGNTEAFF
DNA: TGTGCCAGCTCACCATCTCCCGGAGGGAACACTGAAGCTTTCTTT

J: TRBJ1-2
size: -
V: TRBV28
D: -
CDR3: CASRPGLRGYTF
DNA: TGTGCCAGCAGACCGGGACTCCGGGGCTACACCTTC